These T cell receptor beta chains were read from a single sample in a study of post-analysis software for immune sequencing data. From the PCR reads, TCRdb called clonotypes with MiXCR, one entry per CDR3 protein. The table includes hundreds of thousands of distinct CDR3 sequences, roughly 50% detected once. What was sequenced was blood. The receptor set was obtained from a girl between 10 and 17 years old with multiple sclerosis. The conserved cysteine and the conserved F or W are not part of the CDR3 here. A D gene is named only where the DNA matches it firmly.

V gene: TRBV15; J gene: TRBJ2-7; D gene: NA; CDR3 length: 13; CDR3 protein: ATSRVRGSSYEQY
V gene: TRBV5-1; J gene: NA; D gene: TRBD2; CDR3 length: 13; CDR3 protein: ASSALAGGSYEQY
V gene: TRBV7-2; J gene: TRBJ2-1; D gene: TRBD1; CDR3 length: 12; CDR3 protein: ATIPGTGGDEQF
V gene: TRBV9; J gene: TRBJ2-3; D gene: NA; CDR3 length: 12; CDR3 protein: ASSDFRVTDTQY
V gene: TRBV7-9; J gene: TRBJ1-2; D gene: NA; CDR3 length: 11; CDR3 protein: ASSLHTNYGYT
V gene: TRBV20-1; J gene: TRBJ2-1; D gene: NA; CDR3 length: 9; CDR3 protein: SARDGNEQF
V gene: TRBV20-1; J gene: TRBJ1-4; D gene: TRBD1; CDR3 length: 13; CDR3 protein: SARATPGQAEKLF
V gene: TRBV27; J gene: TRBJ1-2; D gene: TRBD1; CDR3 length: 12; CDR3 protein: ASSTQTGAYGYT
V gene: TRBV20-1; J gene: TRBJ2-5; D gene: NA; CDR3 length: 11; CDR3 protein: SASGGGRETQY
V gene: TRBV5-1; J gene: TRBJ2-1; D gene: TRBD1; CDR3 length: 14; CDR3 protein: ASSLTGDRGRNEQF
V gene: TRBV12-3/TRBV12-4; J gene: TRBJ2-1; D gene: TRBD2; CDR3 length: 13; CDR3 protein: ASSLQGLAGYEQF
V gene: TRBV29-1; J gene: TRBJ1-2; D gene: NA; CDR3 length: 11; CDR3 protein: SVELGGSYGYT
V gene: TRBV3-1; J gene: TRBJ2-1; D gene: NA; CDR3 length: 10; CDR3 protein: ASSHRGGEQF
V gene: TRBV14; J gene: TRBJ2-7; D gene: TRBD1; CDR3 length: 15; CDR3 protein: ASSQDFSRDRSYEQY
V gene: TRBV28; J gene: TRBJ1-6; D gene: NA; CDR3 length: 12; CDR3 protein: ASSRIASRGLLH
V gene: TRBV3-1; J gene: TRBJ2-4; D gene: NA; CDR3 length: 13; CDR3 protein: ASRLSSGVRNIQY
V gene: TRBV2; J gene: NA; D gene: NA; CDR3 length: 12; CDR3 protein: ASSEMGRAYEQY
V gene: TRBV28; J gene: TRBJ2-4; D gene: NA; CDR3 length: 12; CDR3 protein: ASSPGSFENIQY
V gene: TRBV5-1; J gene: TRBJ2-1; D gene: TRBD2; CDR3 length: 14; CDR3 protein: ASSLVGRGVYNEQF
V gene: TRBV20-1; J gene: TRBJ2-7; D gene: TRBD2; CDR3 length: 16; CDR3 protein: SARKIGTSGPQTYEQY
V gene: TRBV20-1; J gene: TRBJ2-7; D gene: NA; CDR3 length: 11; CDR3 protein: SAFSGHSYEQY
V gene: TRBV5-1; J gene: TRBJ2-5; D gene: NA; CDR3 length: 12; CDR3 protein: ASRGSFRAETQY
V gene: TRBV29-1; J gene: TRBJ2-7; D gene: TRBD1; CDR3 length: 12; CDR3 protein: SVRTGRGGYEQY
V gene: TRBV20-1; J gene: TRBJ2-1; D gene: TRBD2; CDR3 length: 13; CDR3 protein: SATRLAGVYNEQF
V gene: TRBV7-3; J gene: TRBJ2-7; D gene: NA; CDR3 length: 12; CDR3 protein: ASSLRWQSYEQY
V gene: TRBV5-1; J gene: TRBJ1-5; D gene: NA; CDR3 length: 14; CDR3 protein: ASSLGDTISNQPQH
V gene: TRBV7-9; J gene: TRBJ1-1; D gene: TRBD1; CDR3 length: 12; CDR3 protein: ASSGDRANTEAF
V gene: TRBV7-7; J gene: TRBJ2-1; D gene: NA; CDR3 length: 16; CDR3 protein: ASSLAPLTGSSYNEQF
V gene: TRBV29-1; J gene: TRBJ2-7; D gene: TRBD2; CDR3 length: 13; CDR3 protein: SVAPTSGISYEQY
V gene: TRBV20-1; J gene: TRBJ2-6; D gene: NA; CDR3 length: 16; CDR3 protein: SARDLRSKISGANVLT
V gene: TRBV20-1; J gene: TRBJ2-7; D gene: NA; CDR3 length: 9; CDR3 protein: SASLAGEQY
V gene: TRBV6-1; J gene: TRBJ1-6; D gene: TRBD1; CDR3 length: 15; CDR3 protein: ASSPHRDRSYNSPLH
V gene: TRBV12-3/TRBV12-4; J gene: TRBJ2-7; D gene: NA; CDR3 length: 13; CDR3 protein: ASSFRPGGTYEQY
V gene: TRBV7-9; J gene: TRBJ2-4; D gene: TRBD1; CDR3 length: 11; CDR3 protein: ASTRDRGEKQY
V gene: TRBV7-8; J gene: TRBJ2-1; D gene: NA; CDR3 length: 15; CDR3 protein: ASSLYSWRESNNEQF
V gene: TRBV29-1; J gene: TRBJ1-2; D gene: NA; CDR3 length: 10; CDR3 protein: SGSGHTYGYT
V gene: TRBV29-1; J gene: TRBJ2-1; D gene: TRBD2; CDR3 length: 11; CDR3 protein: SVGGLAAVEQF
V gene: TRBV12-3/TRBV12-4; J gene: TRBJ2-1; D gene: NA; CDR3 length: 12; CDR3 protein: ASRASGTFNEQF
V gene: TRBV29-1; J gene: TRBJ1-2; D gene: NA; CDR3 length: 11; CDR3 protein: SVLGRSWGGYT
V gene: TRBV15; J gene: TRBJ1-4; D gene: TRBD1; CDR3 length: 14; CDR3 protein: ATSSVRDRRLEKLF
V gene: TRBV5-1; J gene: TRBJ1-2; D gene: NA; CDR3 length: 11; CDR3 protein: ASTLNGGYGYT
V gene: TRBV7-2; J gene: TRBJ1-5; D gene: NA; CDR3 length: 13; CDR3 protein: ASSLYGGARQPQH
V gene: TRBV7-2; J gene: TRBJ1-1; D gene: NA; CDR3 length: 11; CDR3 protein: ASSFRDPTEAF